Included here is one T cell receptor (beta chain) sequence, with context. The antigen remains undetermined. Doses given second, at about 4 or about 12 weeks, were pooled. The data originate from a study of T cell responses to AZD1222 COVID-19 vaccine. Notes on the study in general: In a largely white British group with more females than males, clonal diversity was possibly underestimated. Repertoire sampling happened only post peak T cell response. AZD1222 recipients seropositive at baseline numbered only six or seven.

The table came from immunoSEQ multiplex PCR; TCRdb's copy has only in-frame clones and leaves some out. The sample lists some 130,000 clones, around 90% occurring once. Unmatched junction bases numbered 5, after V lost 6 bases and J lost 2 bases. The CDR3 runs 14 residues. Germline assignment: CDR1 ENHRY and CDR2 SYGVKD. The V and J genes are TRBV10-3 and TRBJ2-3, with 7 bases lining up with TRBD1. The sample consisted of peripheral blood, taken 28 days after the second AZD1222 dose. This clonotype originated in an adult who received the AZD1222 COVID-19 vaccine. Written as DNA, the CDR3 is TGTGCCATCAGAGCGACAGGGATCACAGATACGCAGTATTTT. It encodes CAIRATGITDTQYF.